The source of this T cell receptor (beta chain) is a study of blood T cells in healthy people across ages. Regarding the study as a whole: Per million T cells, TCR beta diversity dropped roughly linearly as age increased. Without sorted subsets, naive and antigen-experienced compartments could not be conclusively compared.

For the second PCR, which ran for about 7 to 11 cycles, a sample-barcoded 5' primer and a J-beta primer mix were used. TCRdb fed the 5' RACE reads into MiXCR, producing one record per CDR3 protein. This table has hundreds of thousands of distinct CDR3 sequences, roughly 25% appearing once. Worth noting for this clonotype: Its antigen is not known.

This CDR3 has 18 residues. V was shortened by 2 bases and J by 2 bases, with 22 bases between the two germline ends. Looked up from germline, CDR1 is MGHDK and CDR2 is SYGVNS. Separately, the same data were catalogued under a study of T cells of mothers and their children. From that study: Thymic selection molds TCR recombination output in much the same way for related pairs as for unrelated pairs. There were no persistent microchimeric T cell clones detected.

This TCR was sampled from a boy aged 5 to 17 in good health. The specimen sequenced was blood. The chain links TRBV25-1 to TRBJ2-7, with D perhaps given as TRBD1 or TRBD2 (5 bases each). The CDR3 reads CASSEGVGTGTDTYEQYF. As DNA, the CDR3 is TGTGCCAGCAGTGAAGGGGTGGGGACCGGCACAGACACCTACGAGCAGTACTTC.